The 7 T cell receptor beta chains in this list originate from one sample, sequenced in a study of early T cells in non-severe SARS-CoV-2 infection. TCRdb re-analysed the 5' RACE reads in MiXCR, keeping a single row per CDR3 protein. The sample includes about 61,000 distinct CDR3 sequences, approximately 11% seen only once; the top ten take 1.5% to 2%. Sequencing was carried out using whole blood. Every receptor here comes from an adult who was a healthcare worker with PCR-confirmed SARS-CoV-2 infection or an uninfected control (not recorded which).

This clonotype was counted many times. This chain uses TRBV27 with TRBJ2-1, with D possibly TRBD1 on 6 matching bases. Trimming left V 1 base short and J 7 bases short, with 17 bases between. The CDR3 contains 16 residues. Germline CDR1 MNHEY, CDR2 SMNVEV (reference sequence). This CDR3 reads CASSLLARGTKNEQFF. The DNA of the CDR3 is TGTGCCAGCAGTTTATTAGCCAGGGGAACTAAGAATGAGCAGTTCTTC.

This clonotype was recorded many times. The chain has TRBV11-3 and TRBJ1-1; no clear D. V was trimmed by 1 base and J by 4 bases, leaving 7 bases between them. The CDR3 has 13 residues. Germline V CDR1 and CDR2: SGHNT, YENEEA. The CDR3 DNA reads TGTGCCAGCAGCTTAGTATGGGGCACTGAAGCTTTCTTT. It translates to CASSLVWGTEAFF.

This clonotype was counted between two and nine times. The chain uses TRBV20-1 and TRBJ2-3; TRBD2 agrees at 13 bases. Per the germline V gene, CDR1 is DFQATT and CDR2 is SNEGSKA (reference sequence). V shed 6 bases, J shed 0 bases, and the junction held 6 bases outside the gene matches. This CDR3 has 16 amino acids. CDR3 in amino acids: CSAGRTSGSSTDTQYF. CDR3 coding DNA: TGCAGTGCGGGGCGGACTAGCGGGAGTAGCACAGATACGCAGTATTTT.

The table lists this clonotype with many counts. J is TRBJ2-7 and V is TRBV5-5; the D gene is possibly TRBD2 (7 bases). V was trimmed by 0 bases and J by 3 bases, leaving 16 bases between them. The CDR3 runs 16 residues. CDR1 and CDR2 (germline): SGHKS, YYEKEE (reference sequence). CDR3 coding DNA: TGTGCCAGCAGCTTGGCGGGGGGCAGGCGTAACTACGAGCAGTACTTC. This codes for CASSLAGGRRNYEQYF.

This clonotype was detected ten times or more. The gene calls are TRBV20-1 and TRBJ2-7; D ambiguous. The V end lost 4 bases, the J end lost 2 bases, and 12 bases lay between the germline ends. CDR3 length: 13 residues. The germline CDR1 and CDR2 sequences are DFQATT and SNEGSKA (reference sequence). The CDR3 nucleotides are TGCAGTGCTACCGGACCGAGTACCTACGAGCAGTACTTC. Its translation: CSATGPSTYEQYF.

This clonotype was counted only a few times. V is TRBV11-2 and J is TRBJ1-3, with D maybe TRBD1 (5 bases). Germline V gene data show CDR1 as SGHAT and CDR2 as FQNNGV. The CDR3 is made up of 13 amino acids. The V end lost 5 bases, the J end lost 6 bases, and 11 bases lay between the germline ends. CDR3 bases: TGTGCCAGCAGCCATTTGACAGAAAACACCATATATTTT. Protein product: CASSHLTENTIYF.

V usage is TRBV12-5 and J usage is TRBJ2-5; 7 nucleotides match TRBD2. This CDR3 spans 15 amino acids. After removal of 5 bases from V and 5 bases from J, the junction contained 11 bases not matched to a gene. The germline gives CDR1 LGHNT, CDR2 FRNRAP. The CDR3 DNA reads TGTGCTAGTGGTACCTCGGGGGGATGGGCTGAGACCCAGTACTTC. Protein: CASGTSGGWAETQYF. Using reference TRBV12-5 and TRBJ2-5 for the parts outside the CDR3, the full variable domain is DARVTQTPRHKVTEMGQEVTMRCQPILGHNTVFWYRQTMMQGLELLAYFRNRAPLDDSGMPKDRFSAEMPDATLATLKIQPSEPRDSAVYFCASGTSGGWAETQYFGPGTRLLVL.